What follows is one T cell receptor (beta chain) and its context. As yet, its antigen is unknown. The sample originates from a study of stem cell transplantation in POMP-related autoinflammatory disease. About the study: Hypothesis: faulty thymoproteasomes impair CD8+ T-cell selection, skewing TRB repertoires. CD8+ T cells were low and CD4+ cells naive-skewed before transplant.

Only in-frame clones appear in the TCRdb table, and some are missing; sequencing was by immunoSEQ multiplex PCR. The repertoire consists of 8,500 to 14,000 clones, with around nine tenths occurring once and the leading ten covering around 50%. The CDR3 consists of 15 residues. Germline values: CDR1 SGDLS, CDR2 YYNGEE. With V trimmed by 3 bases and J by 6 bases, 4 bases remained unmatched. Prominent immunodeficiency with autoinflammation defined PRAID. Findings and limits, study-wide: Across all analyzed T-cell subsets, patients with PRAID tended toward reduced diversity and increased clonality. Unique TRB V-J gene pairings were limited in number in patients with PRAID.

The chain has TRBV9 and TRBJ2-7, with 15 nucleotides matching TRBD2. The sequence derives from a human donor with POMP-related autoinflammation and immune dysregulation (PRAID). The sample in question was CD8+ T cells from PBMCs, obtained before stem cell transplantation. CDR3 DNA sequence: TGTGCCAGCAGCGGGACTAGCGGGAGGGCCAGCGAGCAGTACTTC. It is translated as CASSGTSGRASEQYF.